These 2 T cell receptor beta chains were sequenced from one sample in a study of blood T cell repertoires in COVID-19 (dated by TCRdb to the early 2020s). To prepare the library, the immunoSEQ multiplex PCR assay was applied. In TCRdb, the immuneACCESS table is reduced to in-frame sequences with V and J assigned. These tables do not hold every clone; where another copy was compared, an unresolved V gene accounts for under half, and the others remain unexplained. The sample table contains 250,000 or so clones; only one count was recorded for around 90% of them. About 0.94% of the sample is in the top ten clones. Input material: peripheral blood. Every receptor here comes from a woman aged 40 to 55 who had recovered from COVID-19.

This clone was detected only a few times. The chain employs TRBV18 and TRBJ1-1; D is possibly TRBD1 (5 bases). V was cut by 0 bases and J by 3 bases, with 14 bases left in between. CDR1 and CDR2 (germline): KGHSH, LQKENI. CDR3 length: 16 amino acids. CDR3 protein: CASSPPTVVMDTEAFF. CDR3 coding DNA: TGTGCCAGCTCACCACCGACAGTGGTGATGGACACTGAAGCTTTCTTT.

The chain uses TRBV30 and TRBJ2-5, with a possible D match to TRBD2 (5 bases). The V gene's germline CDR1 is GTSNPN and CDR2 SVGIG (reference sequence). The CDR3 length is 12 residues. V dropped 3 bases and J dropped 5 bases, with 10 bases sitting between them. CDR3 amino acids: CAWRNGGETQYF. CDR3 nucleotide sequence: TGTGCCTGGAGAAATGGAGGCGAGACCCAGTACTTC.